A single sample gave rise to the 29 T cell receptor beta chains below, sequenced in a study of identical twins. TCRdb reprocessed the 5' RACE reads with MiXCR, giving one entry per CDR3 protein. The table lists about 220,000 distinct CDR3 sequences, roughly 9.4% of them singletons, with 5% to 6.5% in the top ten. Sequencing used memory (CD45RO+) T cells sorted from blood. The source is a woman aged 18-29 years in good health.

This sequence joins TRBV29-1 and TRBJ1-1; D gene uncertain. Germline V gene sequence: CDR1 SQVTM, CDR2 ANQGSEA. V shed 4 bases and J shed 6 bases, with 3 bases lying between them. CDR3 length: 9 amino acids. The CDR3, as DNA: TGCAGCGTTGGGTCTGAAGCTTTCTTT. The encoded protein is CSVGSEAFF.

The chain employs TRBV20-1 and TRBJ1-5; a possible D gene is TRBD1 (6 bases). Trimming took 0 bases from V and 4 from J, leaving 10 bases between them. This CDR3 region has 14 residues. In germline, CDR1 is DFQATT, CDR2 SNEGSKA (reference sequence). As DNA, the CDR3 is TGCAGTGCTAGAGATAACGGACAGAATCAGCCCCAGCATTTT. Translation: CSARDNGQNQPQHF.

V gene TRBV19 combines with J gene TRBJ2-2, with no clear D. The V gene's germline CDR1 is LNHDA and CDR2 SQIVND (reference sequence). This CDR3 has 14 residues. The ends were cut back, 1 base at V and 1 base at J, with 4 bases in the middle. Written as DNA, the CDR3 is TGTGCCAGTAGTATAGGGAGGAACACCGGGGAGCTGTTTTTT. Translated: CASSIGRNTGELFF.

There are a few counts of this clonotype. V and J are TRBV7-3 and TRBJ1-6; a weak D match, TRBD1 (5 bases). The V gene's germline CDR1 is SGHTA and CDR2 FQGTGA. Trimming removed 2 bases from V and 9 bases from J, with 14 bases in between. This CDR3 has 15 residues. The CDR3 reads CASSLLGDPSSPLHF. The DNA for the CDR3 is TGTGCCAGCAGCTTATTAGGGGACCCGAGTTCACCCCTCCACTTT.

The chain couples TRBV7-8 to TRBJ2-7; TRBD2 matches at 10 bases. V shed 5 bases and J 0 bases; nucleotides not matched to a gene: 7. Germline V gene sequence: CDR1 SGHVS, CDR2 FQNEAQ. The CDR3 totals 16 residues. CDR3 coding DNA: TGTGCCAGCAGCGAACTTAGCGGGGGGAACTCCTACGAGCAGTACTTC. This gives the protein CASSELSGGNSYEQYF.

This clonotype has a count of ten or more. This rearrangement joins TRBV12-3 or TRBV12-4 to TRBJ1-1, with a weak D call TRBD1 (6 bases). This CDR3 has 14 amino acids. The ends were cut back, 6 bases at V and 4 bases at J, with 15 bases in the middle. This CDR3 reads CASRPTGRGTEAFF. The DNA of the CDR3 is TGTGCCAGCAGACCCACAGGGCGCGGCACTGAAGCTTTCTTT.

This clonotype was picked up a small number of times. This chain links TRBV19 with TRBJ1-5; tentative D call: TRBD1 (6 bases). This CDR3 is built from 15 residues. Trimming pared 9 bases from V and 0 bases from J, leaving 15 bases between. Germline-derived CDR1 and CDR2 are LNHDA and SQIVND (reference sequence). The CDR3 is CASNTYRVSNQPQHF. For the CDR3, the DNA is TGTGCCAGCAATACCTACAGGGTTAGCAATCAGCCCCAGCATTTT.

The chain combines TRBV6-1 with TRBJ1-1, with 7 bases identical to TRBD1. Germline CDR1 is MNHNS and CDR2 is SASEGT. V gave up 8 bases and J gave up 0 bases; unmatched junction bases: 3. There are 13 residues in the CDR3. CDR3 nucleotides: TGTGCCAGCCCCGGGACAGTGAACACTGAAGCTTTCTTT. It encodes CASPGTVNTEAFF.

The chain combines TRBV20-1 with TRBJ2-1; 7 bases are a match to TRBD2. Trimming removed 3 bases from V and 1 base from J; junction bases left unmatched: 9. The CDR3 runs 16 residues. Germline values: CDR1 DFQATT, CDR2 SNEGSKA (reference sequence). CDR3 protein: CSAREFVRGSYNEQFF. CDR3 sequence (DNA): TGCAGTGCTAGGGAATTTGTGCGGGGGTCCTACAATGAGCAGTTCTTC.

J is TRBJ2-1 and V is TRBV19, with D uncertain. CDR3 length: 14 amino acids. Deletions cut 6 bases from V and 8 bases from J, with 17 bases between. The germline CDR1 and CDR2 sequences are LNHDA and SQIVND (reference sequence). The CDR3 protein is CASRPRGPWDEQFF. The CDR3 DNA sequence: TGTGCCAGTAGGCCAAGAGGACCCTGGGATGAGCAGTTCTTC.

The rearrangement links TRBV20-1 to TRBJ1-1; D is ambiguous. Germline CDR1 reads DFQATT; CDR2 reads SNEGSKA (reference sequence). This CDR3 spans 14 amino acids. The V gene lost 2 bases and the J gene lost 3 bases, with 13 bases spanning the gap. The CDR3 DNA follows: TGCAGTGCTAGAAGGAGGGTTGGGGACACTGAAGCTTTCTTT. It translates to CSARRRVGDTEAFF.

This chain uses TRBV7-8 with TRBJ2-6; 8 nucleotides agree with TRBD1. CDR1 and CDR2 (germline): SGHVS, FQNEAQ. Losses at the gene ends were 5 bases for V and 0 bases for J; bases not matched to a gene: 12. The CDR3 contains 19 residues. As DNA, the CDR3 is TGTGCCAGCAGCCGTACCGGACAGGGAGGCTTCTCTGGGGCCAACGTCCTGACTTTC. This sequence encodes CASSRTGQGGFSGANVLTF.

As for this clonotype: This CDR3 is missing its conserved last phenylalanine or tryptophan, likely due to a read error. The CDR3 sequence: CASSLSGTHYEQYL. CDR3 DNA sequence: TGTGCCAGCAGTTTATCGGGGACTCACTACGAGCAGTACCTC. The chain joins TRBV27 to TRBJ2-7; TRBD2 is a possible D gene (6 bases). CDR3 length equals 14 residues. The V gene's germline CDR1 is MNHEY and CDR2 SMNVEV (reference sequence). V shed 0 bases and J shed 3 bases, with 9 bases lying between them.

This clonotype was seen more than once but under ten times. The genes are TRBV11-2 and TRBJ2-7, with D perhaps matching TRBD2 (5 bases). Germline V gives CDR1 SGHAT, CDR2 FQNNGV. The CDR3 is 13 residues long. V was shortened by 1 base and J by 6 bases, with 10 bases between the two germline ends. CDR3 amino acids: CASSLAGTGEQYF. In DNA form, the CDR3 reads TGTGCCAGCAGCTTAGCGGGAACGGGCGAGCAGTACTTC.

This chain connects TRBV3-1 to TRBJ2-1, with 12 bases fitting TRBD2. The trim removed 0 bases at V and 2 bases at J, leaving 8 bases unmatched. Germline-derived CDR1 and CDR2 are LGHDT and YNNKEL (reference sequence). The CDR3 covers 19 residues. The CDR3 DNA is TGTGCCAGCAGCCAAGACCCTGAACTAGCGGGAGGCACCTACAATGAGCAGTTCTTC. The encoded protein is CASSQDPELAGGTYNEQFF.

The chain's CDR3 is CASSRVGRTGVHEQYF. CDR3 bases: TGTGCCAGCAGCCGAGTTGGGAGGACAGGGGTCCACGAGCAGTACTTC. The gene calls are TRBV3-1 and TRBJ2-7; TRBD1 matches 9 bases. V was pared by 4 bases and J by 5 bases, with 12 bases of the junction left unmatched. Germline assignment: CDR1 LGHDT and CDR2 YNNKEL (reference sequence). The CDR3 consists of 16 residues.

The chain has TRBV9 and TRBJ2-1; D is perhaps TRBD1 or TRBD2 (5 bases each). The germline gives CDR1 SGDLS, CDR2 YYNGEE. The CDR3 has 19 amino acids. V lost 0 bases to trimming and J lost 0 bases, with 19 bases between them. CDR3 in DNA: TGTGCCAGCAGCGTAGACGCCCTAGAGGCAGGGAGCTCCTACAATGAGCAGTTCTTC. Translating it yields CASSVDALEAGSSYNEQFF. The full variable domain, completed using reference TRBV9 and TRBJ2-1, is DSGVTQTPKHLITATGQRVTLRCSPRSGDLSVYWYQQSLDQGLQFLIQYYNGEERAKGNILERFSAQQFPDLHSELNLSSLELGDSALYFCASSVDALEAGSSYNEQFFGPGTRLTVL.

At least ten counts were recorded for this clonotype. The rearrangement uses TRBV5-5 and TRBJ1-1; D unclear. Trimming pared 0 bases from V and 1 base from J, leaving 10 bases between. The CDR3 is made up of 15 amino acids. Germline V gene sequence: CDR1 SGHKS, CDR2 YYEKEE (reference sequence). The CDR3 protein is CASSLVGGGNTEAFF. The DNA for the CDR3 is TGTGCCAGCAGCTTGGTGGGTGGAGGGAACACTGAAGCTTTCTTT. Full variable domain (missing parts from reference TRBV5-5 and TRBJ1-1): DAGVTQSPTHLIKTRGQQVTLRCSPISGHKSVSWYQQVLGQGPQFIFQYYEKEERGRGNFPDRFSARQFPNYSSELNVNALLLGDSALYLCASSLVGGGNTEAFFGQGTRLTVV.

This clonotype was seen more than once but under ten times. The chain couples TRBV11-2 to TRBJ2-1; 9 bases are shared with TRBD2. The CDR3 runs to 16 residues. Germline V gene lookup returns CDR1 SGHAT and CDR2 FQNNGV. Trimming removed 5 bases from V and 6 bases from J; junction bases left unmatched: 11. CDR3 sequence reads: CASSPPGLAPTNEQFF. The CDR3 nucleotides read TGTGCCAGCAGCCCGCCGGGACTAGCCCCGACCAATGAGCAGTTCTTC.

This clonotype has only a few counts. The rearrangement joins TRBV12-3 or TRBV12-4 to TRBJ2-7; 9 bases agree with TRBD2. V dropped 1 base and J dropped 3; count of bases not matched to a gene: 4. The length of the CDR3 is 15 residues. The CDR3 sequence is CASSLGVLAGYEQYF. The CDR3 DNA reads TGTGCCAGCAGTTTAGGTGTACTAGCGGGCTACGAGCAGTACTTC.

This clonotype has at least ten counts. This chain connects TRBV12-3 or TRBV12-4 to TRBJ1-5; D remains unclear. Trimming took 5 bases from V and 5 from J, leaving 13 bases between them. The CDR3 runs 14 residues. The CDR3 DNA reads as TGTGCCAGCAGTCCATTTCAGCGAGATCAGCCCCAGCATTTT. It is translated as CASSPFQRDQPQHF.

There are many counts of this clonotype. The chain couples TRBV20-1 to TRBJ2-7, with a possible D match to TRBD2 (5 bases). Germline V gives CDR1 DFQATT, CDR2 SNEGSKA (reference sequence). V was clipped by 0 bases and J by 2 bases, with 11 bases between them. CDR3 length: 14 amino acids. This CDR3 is CSARDLAGPYEQYF. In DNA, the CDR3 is TGCAGTGCTAGAGATCTGGCGGGTCCCTACGAGCAGTACTTC.

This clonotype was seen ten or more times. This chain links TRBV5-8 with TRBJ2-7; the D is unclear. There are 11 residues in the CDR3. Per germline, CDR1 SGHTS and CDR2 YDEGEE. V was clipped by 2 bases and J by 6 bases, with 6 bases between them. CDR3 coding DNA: TGTGCCAGCAGCTTCGACGTCGAGCAGTACTTC. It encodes CASSFDVEQYF.

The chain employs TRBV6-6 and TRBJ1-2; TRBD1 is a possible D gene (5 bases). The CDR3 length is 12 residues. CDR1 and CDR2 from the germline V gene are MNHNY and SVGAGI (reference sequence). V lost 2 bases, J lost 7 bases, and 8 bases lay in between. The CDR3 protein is CASSYEGTGYTF. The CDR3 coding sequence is TGTGCCAGCAGTTACGAAGGGACTGGCTACACCTTC.

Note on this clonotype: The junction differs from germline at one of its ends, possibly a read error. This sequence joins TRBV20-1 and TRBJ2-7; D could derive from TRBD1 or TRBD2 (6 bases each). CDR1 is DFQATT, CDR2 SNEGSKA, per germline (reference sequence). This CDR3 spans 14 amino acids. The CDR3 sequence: CSAGTGWGAYKQYF. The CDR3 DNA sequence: TGCAGTGCTGGAACTGGTTGGGGGGCCTACAAGCAGTACTTC.

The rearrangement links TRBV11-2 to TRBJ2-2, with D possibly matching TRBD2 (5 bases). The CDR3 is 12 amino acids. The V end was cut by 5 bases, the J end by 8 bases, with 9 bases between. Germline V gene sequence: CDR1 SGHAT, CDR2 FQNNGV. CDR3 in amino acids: CASSHPGGELFF. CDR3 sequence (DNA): TGTGCCAGCAGCCACCCGGGAGGGGAGCTGTTTTTT.

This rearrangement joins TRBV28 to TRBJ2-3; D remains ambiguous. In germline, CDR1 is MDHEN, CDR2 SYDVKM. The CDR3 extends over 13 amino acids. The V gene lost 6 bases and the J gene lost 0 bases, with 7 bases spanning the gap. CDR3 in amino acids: CASRGWSTDTQYF. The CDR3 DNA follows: TGTGCCAGCAGGGGATGGAGCACAGATACGCAGTATTTT.

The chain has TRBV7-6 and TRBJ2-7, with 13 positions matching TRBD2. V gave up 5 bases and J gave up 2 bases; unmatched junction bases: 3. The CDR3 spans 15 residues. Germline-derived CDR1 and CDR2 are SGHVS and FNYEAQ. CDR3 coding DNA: TGTGCCAGCAGCATCGGGACTAGCGGGGCCTACGAGCAGTACTTC. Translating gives CASSIGTSGAYEQYF.

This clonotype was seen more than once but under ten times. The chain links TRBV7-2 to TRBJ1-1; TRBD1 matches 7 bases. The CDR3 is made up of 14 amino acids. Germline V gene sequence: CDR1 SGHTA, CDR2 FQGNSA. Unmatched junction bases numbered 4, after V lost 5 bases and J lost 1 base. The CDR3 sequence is CASSAGQPNTEAFF. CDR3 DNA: TGTGCCAGCAGCGCGGGACAGCCGAACACTGAAGCTTTCTTT.